The 10 T cell receptor beta chains given below trace back to one sample, sequenced in a study of spatial heterogeneity in lung cancer. TCRdb passed the 5' RACE reads through MiXCR, listing each CDR3 protein once. The sample yields 65,000 to 85,000 distinct CDR3 sequences, 15% to 20% seen once. This sample's time point: sample taken at primary tumor resection. Sequencing was performed on whole RNA extracted from tumor and nontumor lung tissue, or from frozen PBMC, and the material was left unsorted. The material sequenced was PBMCs, taken at surgery. The receptors were gathered from a male donor with early-stage non-small cell lung cancer.

The chain uses TRBV12-3 or TRBV12-4 and TRBJ1-3; D unclear. The CDR3 is 12 residues long. Between the trimmed V and J ends, which lost 6 bases and 8 bases, there was a span of 11 bases. The CDR3: CASRMSADTIYF. CDR3 in DNA: TGTGCCAGCAGAATGTCGGCGGACACCATATATTTT.

Only a few counts were recorded for this clonotype. The genes are TRBV6-5 and TRBJ1-6, with a tentative D call TRBD1 (5 bases). V lost 7 bases and J lost 3, with 7 bases in between. This CDR3 contains 13 residues. From germline, CDR1 is MNHEY and CDR2 SVGAGI. The DNA of the CDR3 is TGTGCCAGCACGCAGGGCTATAATTCACCCCTCCACTTT. Amino acids: CASTQGYNSPLHF.

The chain joins TRBV19 to TRBJ2-7, with no clear D. Per germline, CDR1 LNHDA and CDR2 SQIVND (reference sequence). This CDR3 contains 14 residues. V was trimmed by 8 bases and J by 0 bases, leaving 14 bases between them. As DNA, the CDR3 is TGTGCCAGTCAACTGACGATAAGCTCCTACGAGCAGTACTTC. Translated: CASQLTISSYEQYF.

The chain recombines TRBV18 with TRBJ2-1; possibly TRBD1 for D (6 bases). Trimming stripped 7 bases from V and 9 bases from J, with 22 bases between. CDR1 KGHSH and CDR2 LQKENI come from the germline V gene. This CDR3 region has 15 residues. The CDR3 DNA reads TGTGCCAGCTGCTCCACAGGGAATAATGCGGCTGAGCAGTTCTTC. This codes for CASCSTGNNAAEQFF. The whole variable domain, remainder taken from reference TRBV18 and TRBJ2-1, is NAGVMQNPRHLVRRRGQEARLRCSPMKGHSHVYWYRQLPEEGLKFMVYLQKENIIDESGMPKERFSAEFPKEGPSILRIQQVVRGDSAAYFCASCSTGNNAAEQFFGPGTRLTVL.

The chain combines TRBV7-2 with TRBJ2-3; maybe TRBD2 (6 bases). Trimming stripped 5 bases from V and 3 bases from J, with 15 bases between. This CDR3 spans 15 amino acids. Germline V CDR1 and CDR2: SGHTA, FQGNSA. Written as DNA, the CDR3 is TGTGCCAGCAGCCCTCCCAGGGCGGGGACAGATACGCAGTATTTT. The encoded protein is CASSPPRAGTDTQYF.

The chain has TRBV5-1 and TRBJ1-4, with TRBD1 matching 9 bases. This CDR3 spans 15 amino acids. Per the germline V gene, CDR1 is SGHRS and CDR2 is YFSETQ. J gave up 2 bases and V 6 bases, and 5 bases lay outside the gene matches. CDR3 coding DNA: TGCGCCAGCACGACAGGGGGACGGACTAATGAAAAACTGTTTTTT. Translation: CASTTGGRTNEKLFF.

Relative to its sample, this clonotype is medium-sized. The chain uses TRBV29-1 and TRBJ2-6; tentatively, D is TRBD1 or TRBD2 (5 bases each). V dropped 4 bases and J dropped 4 bases, with 11 bases sitting between them. The CDR3 spans 14 residues. The germline V gene encodes CDR1 SQVTM and CDR2 ANQGSEA. CDR3 in amino acids: CSVGGISGANVLTF. For the CDR3, the DNA is TGCAGCGTTGGGGGGATTTCCGGGGCCAACGTCCTGACTTTC.

V and J are TRBV20-1 and TRBJ2-1; TRBD2 might be the D (5 bases). The V gene lost 3 bases and the J gene lost 0 bases, with 12 bases spanning the gap. Germline V gene sequence: CDR1 DFQATT, CDR2 SNEGSKA (reference sequence). The CDR3 totals 15 residues. CDR3 protein: CSARASLSSYNEQFF. CDR3 in DNA: TGCAGTGCTAGGGCTAGCCTGAGCTCCTACAATGAGCAGTTCTTC.

The V gene is TRBV6-6, the J gene TRBJ2-7; 7 nucleotides match TRBD1. CDR3 size: 13 residues. With 7 bases clipped from V and 5 bases from J, the junction kept 8 bases outside the gene matches. Germline lookup yields CDR1 MNHNY and CDR2 SVGAGI (reference sequence). CDR3 region: CASTPTGRDEQYF. CDR3 nucleotide sequence: TGTGCCAGCACCCCGACAGGGCGCGACGAGCAGTACTTC.

This clonotype was recorded at least ten times. The chain employs TRBV6-5 and TRBJ2-5, with a possible D match to TRBD2 (6 bases). The CDR3 totals 14 residues. Germline-derived CDR1 and CDR2 are MNHEY and SVGAGI. V was clipped by 2 bases and J by 4 bases, with 11 bases between them. This CDR3 reads CASSYRRDRETQYF. The CDR3 nucleotides are TGTGCCAGCAGTTACAGGCGGGATCGAGAGACCCAGTACTTC.